What follows are 26 T cell receptor beta chains derived from one specimen sequenced in a study of cytotoxic CD8 clonotypes in ibrutinib-treated CLL (dated by TCRdb to the early 2020s). The method was the immunoSEQ multiplex PCR assay. TCRdb stores this immuneACCESS table with in-frame sequences only. Part of the clones is absent; in the studies checked, under half of the shortfall reflects unresolved V genes, and no reason is known for the rest. The sample records about 140,000 clones, 80% of which are singletons. 6.5% to 8% of the sample lies in the top ten. The sample was PBMCs, taken after 36 months of ibrutinib treatment. The receptors derive from a human donor with chronic lymphocytic leukemia.

J is TRBJ1-5 and V is TRBV7-2; a possible D gene is TRBD1 (6 bases). Looked up from germline, CDR1 is SGHTA and CDR2 is FQGNSA. The V and J ends lost 4 bases and 5 bases respectively, with 15 bases between them. CDR3 length equals 15 residues. In nucleotides, the CDR3 is TGTGCCAGCAGCTCTTGGGCGAGGGGGGATCAGCCCCAGCATTTT. Amino acid sequence: CASSSWARGDQPQHF.

This clone was counted only a few times. The rearrangement joins TRBV27 to TRBJ1-6; a possible D gene is TRBD1 (5 bases). The germline CDR1 and CDR2 sequences are MNHEY and SMNVEV (reference sequence). The CDR3 is 13 amino acids. Trimming pared 3 bases from V and 9 bases from J, leaving 9 bases between. DNA for the CDR3: TGTGCCAGCAGTTTTGGGACCCGTTCACCCCTCCACTTT. This gives the protein CASSFGTRSPLHF.

The rearrangement uses TRBV5-5 and TRBJ1-5; D is undetermined. Germline CDR1 reads SGHKS; CDR2 reads YYEKEE (reference sequence). The CDR3 sequence is 13 residues long. V dropped 0 bases and J dropped 4 bases, with 5 bases sitting between them. The CDR3 loop reads CASSLDRNQPQHF. The CDR3 DNA reads as TGTGCCAGCAGCTTGGACAGAAATCAGCCCCAGCATTTT.

The chain has TRBV28 and TRBJ2-7, with D tentatively TRBD1 (5 bases). Per the germline V gene, CDR1 is MDHEN and CDR2 is SYDVKM. The CDR3 sequence is 12 residues long. V was pared by 5 bases and J by 2 bases, with 7 bases between. The CDR3: CASSLRAYEQYF. The CDR3 nucleotides are TGTGCCAGCAGTCTCAGGGCCTACGAGCAGTACTTC. The variable domain in full, completed from reference TRBV28 and TRBJ2-7, reads DVKVTQSSRYLVKRTGEKVFLECVQDMDHENMFWYRQDPGLGLRLIYFSYDVKMKEKGDIPEGYSVSREKKERFSLILESASTNQTSMYLCASSLRAYEQYFGPGTRLTVT.

This chain links TRBV19 with TRBJ2-5; TRBD2 agrees at 7 bases. The CDR3 consists of 14 residues. Trimming at V came to 3 bases and at J to 5 bases, leaving 6 bases not matched to a gene. Germline assignment: CDR1 LNHDA and CDR2 SQIVND (reference sequence). CDR3 DNA sequence: TGTGCCAGTAGTATCGGGGGGTATGTGGAGACCCAGTACTTC. It codes for CASSIGGYVETQYF.

This clone was seen only a few times. The chain combines TRBV6-4 with TRBJ1-2; 7 nucleotides align to TRBD1. The CDR3 spans 13 residues. Germline V CDR1 and CDR2: MRHNA, SNTAGT. Trimming cost V 6 bases and J 7 bases; bases outside gene matches: 8. The CDR3 coding sequence is TGTGCCAGCAGCTCCTCTTACAGGGGTGGCTACACCTTC. This encodes CASSSSYRGGYTF.

The chain is built from TRBV5-1 and TRBJ1-1, with D uncertain. Germline V gives CDR1 SGHRS, CDR2 YFSETQ. Between the trimmed V and J ends, which lost 1 base and 3 bases, there was a span of 10 bases. CDR3 length equals 14 residues. The CDR3 protein is CASSLSGRDTEAFF. Written as DNA, the CDR3 is TGCGCCAGCAGCTTGTCTGGGAGGGACACTGAAGCTTTCTTT. The full variable domain, rest sourced from reference TRBV5-1 and TRBJ1-1, is KAGVTQTPRYLIKTRGQQVTLSCSPISGHRSVSWYQQTPGQGLQFLFEYFSETQRNKGNFPGRFSGRQFSNSRSEMNVSTLELGDSALYLCASSLSGRDTEAFFGQGTRLTVV.

V gene TRBV5-4 combines with J gene TRBJ2-7; D not resolved. Trimming shortened V by 1 base and J by 5 bases, and 10 bases separated the two germline ends. The CDR3 loop spans 13 amino acids. CDR1 SGHNT and CDR2 YYREEE come from the germline V gene (reference sequence). In nucleotides, the CDR3 is TGTGCCAGCAGCTTGATTGCTGACAACGAGCAGTACTTC. Protein: CASSLIADNEQYF.

This rearrangement joins TRBV28 to TRBJ1-1; D uncertain. Germline lookup yields CDR1 MDHEN and CDR2 SYDVKM. The CDR3 runs to 16 residues. V was trimmed by 6 bases and J by 4 bases, leaving 21 bases between them. The CDR3 region is CASSFGWSSLGTEAFF. The DNA for the CDR3 is TGTGCCAGCAGCTTTGGGTGGAGCTCTCTGGGCACTGAAGCTTTCTTT.

The V and J genes are TRBV28 and TRBJ1-2; D possibly corresponds to TRBD1 (5 bases). CDR3 length: 13 amino acids. CDR1 is MDHEN, CDR2 SYDVKM, per germline. Trimming stripped 2 bases from V and 3 bases from J, with 7 bases between. CDR3 region: CASSLKQDYGYTF. CDR3 sequence (DNA): TGTGCCAGCAGTTTAAAACAGGACTATGGCTACACCTTC.

The genes are TRBV27 and TRBJ2-3; D might be TRBD1 (6 bases). Germline CDR1 reads MNHEY; CDR2 reads SMNVEV (reference sequence). The V end was cut by 4 bases, the J end by 7 bases, with 15 bases between. The CDR3 sequence is 14 residues long. CDR3 bases: TGTGCCAGCAGTTCGGTCGTGACAGGCAATACGCAGTATTTT. Its translation is CASSSVVTGNTQYF.

The chain carries TRBV7-8 and TRBJ1-5; D perhaps matches TRBD1 (6 bases). Trimming took 4 bases from V and 3 from J, leaving 13 bases between them. Germline V gives CDR1 SGHVS, CDR2 FQNEAQ. The CDR3 contains 15 residues. CDR3 coding DNA: TGTGCCAGCAGCTCCCCCGACAGGTCCAATCAGCCCCAGCATTTT. It codes for CASSSPDRSNQPQHF.

The V and J genes are TRBV20-1 and TRBJ2-7; D remains ambiguous. The CDR3 is 11 residues long. Trimming left V 6 bases short and J 3 bases short, with 9 bases between. Looked up from germline, CDR1 is DFQATT and CDR2 is SNEGSKA (reference sequence). DNA for the CDR3: TGCAGTGCACACACTAACTACGAGCAGTACTTC. This gives the protein CSAHTNYEQYF.

This clone was picked up a small number of times. The chain recombines TRBV10-2 with TRBJ1-6; D is unresolved. CDR1 WSHSY and CDR2 SAAADI come from the germline V gene. V lost 3 bases and J 10 bases, leaving 7 bases between the germline ends. The CDR3 length is 12 residues. The CDR3 loop reads CASSDLGSPLHF. Here the CDR3 DNA reads TGCGCCAGCAGTGACCTGGGGTCACCCCTCCACTTT.

The chain employs TRBV27 and TRBJ2-4; D might be TRBD1 (6 bases). This CDR3 is 15 amino acids long. V dropped 5 bases and J dropped 11 bases, with 22 bases sitting between them. CDR1 is MNHEY and CDR2 is SMNVEV in the germline V gene (reference sequence). The CDR3 loop is CASSQTLPIRTVQYF. DNA for the CDR3: TGTGCCAGCAGTCAAACCCTGCCCATTCGGACAGTTCAGTACTTC.

The chain joins TRBV5-4 to TRBJ2-3; D not certain. Per the germline V gene, CDR1 is SGHNT and CDR2 is YYREEE (reference sequence). This CDR3 is built from 14 residues. V lost 4 bases, J lost 0 bases, and 9 bases lay in between. The CDR3 spells CASSHLSSTDTQYF. CDR3 DNA sequence: TGTGCCAGCAGCCATCTCAGTAGCACAGATACGCAGTATTTT.

The rearrangement links TRBV18 to TRBJ2-1; no reliable D call. The germline CDR1 and CDR2 sequences are KGHSH and LQKENI. The CDR3 is 16 amino acids. V was pared by 3 bases and J by 0 bases, with 12 bases between. The DNA for the CDR3 is TGTGCCAGCTCACCTCCAACTACTATCTCCTACAATGAGCAGTTCTTC. It is translated as CASSPPTTISYNEQFF. The full variable domain, completed using reference TRBV18 and TRBJ2-1, is NAGVMQNPRHLVRRRGQEARLRCSPMKGHSHVYWYRQLPEEGLKFMVYLQKENIIDESGMPKERFSAEFPKEGPSILRIQQVVRGDSAAYFCASSPPTTISYNEQFFGPGTRLTVL.

The V call is TRBV28, the J call TRBJ1-1; D remains ambiguous. The germline V and J ends were trimmed by 4 bases and 5 bases, with 11 bases remaining between them. The V gene's germline CDR1 is MDHEN and CDR2 SYDVKM. The length of the CDR3 is 13 residues. CDR3 in DNA: TGTGCCAGCAGTTGGCTGGGATCTACTGAAGCTTTCTTT. Amino acids: CASSWLGSTEAFF. Full variable domain (missing parts from reference TRBV28 and TRBJ1-1): DVKVTQSSRYLVKRTGEKVFLECVQDMDHENMFWYRQDPGLGLRLIYFSYDVKMKEKGDIPEGYSVSREKKERFSLILESASTNQTSMYLCASSWLGSTEAFFGQGTRLTVV.

The chain joins TRBV5-1 to TRBJ2-5; 7 bases are shared with TRBD2. This CDR3 is built from 15 residues. Germline CDR1 and CDR2: SGHRS and YFSETQ. Trimming cost V 0 bases and J 1 base; bases outside gene matches: 3. The CDR3 loop is CASSLGSGFQETQYF. For the CDR3, the DNA is TGCGCCAGCAGCTTGGGTAGCGGGTTCCAAGAGACCCAGTACTTC.

The table lists this clone with a few counts. The chain uses TRBV14 and TRBJ2-3; 14 bases align to TRBD2. The V and J ends lost 3 bases and 5 bases, in that order; junction bases with no gene match: 7. CDR1 is SGHDN and CDR2 is FVKESK in the germline V gene. The CDR3 length is 17 residues. In DNA, the CDR3 is TGTGCCAGCAGCCACCGACTAGCGGGGGGGCCCGGAGATACGCAGTATTTT. It codes for CASSHRLAGGPGDTQYF. The variable domain in full, with the rest retrieved from reference TRBV14 and TRBJ2-3, is EAGVTQFPSHSVIEKGQTVTLRCDPISGHDNLYWYRRVMGKEIKFLLHFVKESKQDESGMPNNRFLAERTGGTYSTLKVQPAELEDSGVYFCASSHRLAGGPGDTQYFGPGTRLTVL.

The chain employs TRBV6-5 and TRBJ2-3, with 13 positions matching TRBD2. The germline CDR1 and CDR2 sequences are MNHEY and SVGAGI. V lost 8 bases and J lost 4; bases outside the gene matches: 3. The CDR3 totals 14 residues. CDR3 in amino acids: CASRGLAGPDTQYF. The DNA of the CDR3 is TGTGCCAGCCGGGGACTAGCGGGACCAGATACGCAGTATTTT.

The genes are TRBV2 and TRBJ1-1, with TRBD1 matching 8 bases. Germline V CDR1 and CDR2: SNHLY, FYNNEI. The length of the CDR3 is 13 residues. V shed 6 bases, J shed 7 bases, and the junction held 7 bases outside the gene matches. The CDR3 protein is CASRRQGILEAFF. The CDR3 bases are TGTGCCAGCAGACGACAGGGGATACTTGAAGCTTTCTTT. Combining the CDR3 with reference TRBV2 and TRBJ1-1 gives the whole variable domain EPEVTQTPSHQVTQMGQEVILRCVPISNHLYFYWYRQILGQKVEFLVSFYNNEISEKSEIFDDQFSVERPDGSNFTLKIRSTKLEDSAMYFCASRRQGILEAFFGQGTRLTVV.

This clone was counted between two and nine times. The chain joins TRBV9 to TRBJ2-1, with D tentatively TRBD2 (6 bases). Germline V gene lookup returns CDR1 SGDLS and CDR2 YYNGEE. V was trimmed by 5 bases and J by 8 bases, leaving 14 bases between them. CDR3 length equals 13 residues. CDR3 region: CASSVAGQHEQFF. CDR3 in DNA: TGTGCCAGCAGTGTCGCGGGGCAACATGAGCAGTTCTTC.

The V gene is TRBV5-1, the J gene TRBJ2-3; D possibly matches TRBD1 or TRBD2 (6 bases each). Trimming removed 7 bases from V and 3 bases from J, with 15 bases in between. This CDR3 comprises 14 residues. Germline-derived CDR1 and CDR2 are SGHRS and YFSETQ. The CDR3, as DNA: TGCGCCAGCTTTGGAGGGGGATGGACAGATACGCAGTATTTT. Translating it yields CASFGGGWTDTQYF.

The J gene is TRBJ1-5, the V gene TRBV18; 8 bases agree with TRBD1. Trimming removed 6 bases from V and 4 bases from J; junction bases left unmatched: 8. Germline V gene lookup returns CDR1 KGHSH and CDR2 LQKENI. There are 15 residues in the CDR3. The CDR3 here is CASSRAQGANQPQHF. The CDR3 DNA reads TGTGCCAGCTCTCGAGCCCAGGGGGCTAATCAGCCCCAGCATTTT.

This sequence joins TRBV30 and TRBJ2-7; 13 bases match TRBD2. The CDR3 spans 18 residues. Trimming at V came to 3 bases and at J to 4 bases, leaving 15 bases not matched to a gene. CDR1 is GTSNPN, CDR2 SVGIG, per germline (reference sequence). The CDR3 sequence: CAWRVQGATSGGPYEQYF. CDR3 DNA: TGTGCCTGGAGAGTACAGGGGGCGACTAGCGGGGGGCCTTACGAGCAGTACTTC.